The T cell receptor beta chain under discussion was sequenced for a study of blood T cell repertoires in COVID-19. V gave up 0 bases and J gave up 7 bases; unmatched junction bases: 6. CDR3 length: 16 amino acids. Germline-derived CDR1 and CDR2 are SGDLS and YYNGEE. This table comes from immunoSEQ multiplex PCR, and its TCRdb copy is limited to in-frame clones, with some not included. The sample has about 160,000 clones, about four fifths seen once. The sequenced sample was PBMCs or T cells enriched from blood (not recorded which). The gene calls are TRBV9 and TRBJ1-6, with 8 bases aligning to TRBD1. This TCR came from a woman aged 55-70 years who had recovered from COVID-19. CDR3 amino acids: CASSVDSGGGNSPLHF. The CDR3 DNA follows: TGTGCCAGCAGCGTAGATTCAGGGGGCGGCAATTCACCCCTCCACTTT.